This T cell receptor beta chain was retrieved from a study of hypomethylating agent response in myelodysplastic syndrome. Study background: Mean age was about 70 +/- 6 years; diploid cytogenetics predominated. Of these patients, about six responded (complete response or hematologic improvement) and a few did not. Whole-study results and caveats: More novel clonotypes appeared in responders; more contracted clonotypes appeared in non-responders after treatment. The MDS versus healthy comparison may be affected by non-age-matched controls.

This clone appeared a few times. Its antigen is not identified. Looked up from germline, CDR1 is MNHNS and CDR2 is SASEGT. V lost 0 bases and J 6 bases, leaving 9 bases between the germline ends. CDR3 size: 14 residues. The assay was immunoSEQ multiplex PCR, and TCRdb's table has in-frame clones only and misses some. The profile shows 1,500 to 2,000 clones, 65% to 90% of them singletons. The sample in question was bone marrow, obtained before or after starting hypomethylating agent treatment for myelodysplastic syndrome (not recorded which). The chain uses TRBV6-1 and TRBJ1-5; unclear D gene. The sequence derives from a human donor with myelodysplastic syndrome. DNA for the CDR3: TGTGCCAGCAGTGAAGCGTGGGGTGGTCAGCCCCAGCATTTT. Its protein product is CASSEAWGGQPQHF.